This T cell receptor (beta chain) comes out of a study of regulatory T cells in long-lasting Graves disease. Study findings and constraints: Persistent-disease Graves' patients showed less TCR diversity than new cases.

Time point reported: newly diagnosed GD, antithyroid drugs for less than 3 months. PBMC RNA served as the TCR library source. In the case of this clonotype: Its antigen is not identified.

Researchers made TCR beta libraries by using iRepertoire HTBI primers and running Arm-PCR on CDR3 regions. TCRdb passed the multiplex PCR reads through MiXCR, listing each CDR3 protein once. The data show hundreds of thousands of distinct CDR3 sequences, around 16% seen once. V was pared by 9 bases and J by 3 bases, with 7 bases of the junction left unmatched. Germline CDR1 and CDR2: SNHLY and FYNNEI. The CDR3 runs to 13 residues. The chain joins TRBV2 to TRBJ2-7; TRBD1 matches at 8 bases. The specimen was peripheral blood mononuclear cells (PBMCs), collected at new diagnosis, from a patient treated with antithyroid drugs. The receptor was isolated from a female donor with Graves disease. CDR3 sequence: CASHRGEDYEQYF. DNA for the CDR3: TGTGCCAGTCACAGGGGGGAAGACTACGAGCAGTACTTC.